A single sample is the source of the 20 T cell receptor beta chains below, sequenced in a study of identical twins. TCRdb ran MiXCR on the 5' RACE reads and lists one entry per CDR3 protein. Here the sample spans 540,000 or so distinct CDR3 sequences, about 22% being singletons. The same data also contributed to another study, on yellow fever vaccine responses in identical twins.

Sequenced input: CD4+ T cells sorted from blood. The receptors derive from a woman between 18 and 29 years old in good health.

This clonotype was counted between two and nine times. The chain has TRBV5-1 and TRBJ2-7, with 8 bases that match TRBD2. This CDR3 has 14 residues. Trimming at V came to 4 bases and at J to 4 bases, leaving 7 bases not matched to a gene. Germline CDR1 reads SGHRS; CDR2 reads YFSETQ. DNA of the CDR3: TGCGCCAGCAGCCCACAGACTAGCGCTTACGAGCAGTACTTC. This codes for CASSPQTSAYEQYF.

DNA for the CDR3: TGCAGCGTTCTACGCGGTAGACTAGCGGGGCGCACAGATACGCAGTATTTT. Amino acid sequence: CSVLRGRLAGRTDTQYF. The chain couples TRBV29-1 to TRBJ2-3, with 11 positions matching TRBD2. With V trimmed by 5 bases and J by 1 base, 11 bases remained unmatched. The CDR3 is made up of 17 amino acids. CDR1 is SQVTM, CDR2 ANQGSEA, per germline.

V is TRBV5-1 and J is TRBJ2-1, with D perhaps TRBD1 (6 bases). V lost 4 bases and J 9 bases, leaving 11 bases between the germline ends. Per germline, CDR1 SGHRS and CDR2 YFSETQ. The CDR3 contains 12 residues. The CDR3 region has the DNA TGCGCCAGCAGCCAGGGACAAACTGAGCAGTTCTTC. It codes for CASSQGQTEQFF.

With respect to this clonotype: This may be a read error, as it is one base from a much larger clone. This chain uses TRBV29-1 with TRBJ2-5; 9 nucleotides line up with TRBD2. The CDR3 totals 15 residues. V dropped 4 bases and J dropped 6; count of bases not matched to a gene: 12. Looked up from germline, CDR1 is SQVTM and CDR2 is ANQGSEA. The CDR3 DNA sequence: TGCAGCGTTGTATGGGGACTAGCTTTCGAAAAGACCCAGTACTTC. Residues: CSVVWGLAFEKTQYF.

The rearrangement uses TRBV20-1 and TRBJ2-5; 9 bases are a match to TRBD2. With V trimmed by 6 bases and J by 4 bases, 18 bases remained unmatched. The length of the CDR3 is 17 residues. Germline lookup yields CDR1 DFQATT and CDR2 SNEGSKA (reference sequence). The CDR3 sequence: CSAQDGFWRGGGETQYF. In DNA, the CDR3 is TGCAGTGCCCAGGACGGCTTTTGGCGGGGGGGCGGAGAGACCCAGTACTTC.

CDR3 residues: CASSLQVPGSGQYV. The CDR3 DNA sequence: TGCGCCAGCAGCCTCCAGGTCCCAGGGTCTGGGCAGTACGTC. J is TRBJ2-7 and V is TRBV4-1, with D possibly TRBD1 on 5 matching bases. This CDR3 contains 14 residues. V lost 4 bases and J lost 9, with 19 bases in between. Germline CDR1 MGHRA, CDR2 YSYEKL.

The table lists this clonotype with a few counts. CDR3 region: CSGGTGVSGANVLTF. CDR3 coding DNA: TGCAGTGGAGGGACAGGAGTCTCTGGGGCCAACGTCCTGACTTTC. The chain carries TRBV20-1 and TRBJ2-6; 8 bases agree with TRBD1. V was clipped by 7 bases and J by 0 bases; unmatched bases: 5. The CDR3 sequence is 15 residues long. Germline lookup yields CDR1 DFQATT and CDR2 SNEGSKA (reference sequence).

The chain combines TRBV5-1 with TRBJ1-5; D unclear. Germline V gene data show CDR1 as SGHRS and CDR2 as YFSETQ. Trimming removed 6 bases at V and 1 base at J, with 14 bases between. The CDR3 spans 15 residues. CDR3 DNA: TGCGCCAGCACGGGGTTTTTAGGAAGCAATCAGCCCCAGCATTTT. This translates into CASTGFLGSNQPQHF.

This clonotype was detected a few times. The chain carries TRBV2 and TRBJ1-1; D gene uncertain. V was trimmed by 2 bases and J by 1 base, leaving 5 bases between them. The CDR3 extends over 13 amino acids. CDR1 and CDR2 (germline): SNHLY, FYNNEI. As DNA, the CDR3 is TGTGCCAGCAGTGAACAATGGAACACTGAAGCTTTCTTT. Translation: CASSEQWNTEAFF.

This clonotype was detected only a few times. CDR3 loop: CASSLLQGSFGWDKNIQYF. CDR3 in DNA: TGTGCCAGCAGCCTTCTCCAGGGCAGCTTCGGATGGGACAAAAACATTCAGTACTTC. V and J are TRBV4-2 and TRBJ2-4; D possibly corresponds to TRBD1 (5 bases). Trimming shortened V by 4 bases and J by 3 bases, and 25 bases separated the two germline ends. The V gene's germline CDR1 is LGHNA and CDR2 YNFKEQ. This CDR3 contains 19 residues.

This clonotype has only a few counts. The chain joins TRBV9 to TRBJ2-5; D assignment may be TRBD1 or TRBD2 (5 bases each). Trimming left V 0 bases short and J 3 bases short, with 12 bases between. In germline, CDR1 is SGDLS, CDR2 YYNGEE. The CDR3 extends over 15 amino acids. For the CDR3, the DNA is TGTGCCAGCAGCGTAGCTGGGTGGGGGAAAGAGACCCAGTACTTC. Residues: CASSVAGWGKETQYF.

The chain combines TRBV20-1 with TRBJ2-7; possibly TRBD2 for D (6 bases). CDR1 is DFQATT, CDR2 SNEGSKA, per germline (reference sequence). The CDR3 totals 18 residues. The CDR3 DNA follows: TGCTGTGCTAGAGATGGACGCGGGGAAACTTTGGAGAGCTACGAGCAGTACGTC. Its translation is CCARDGRGETLESYEQYV.

This rearrangement joins TRBV11-2 to TRBJ2-5; tentatively, D is TRBD1 or TRBD2 (7 bases each). The germline V gene has CDR1 SGHAT and CDR2 FQNNGV. This CDR3 spans 16 amino acids. Between the trimmed V and J ends, which lost 5 bases and 4 bases, there was a span of 20 bases. In nucleotides, the CDR3 is TGTGCCAGCAGCCACCAGGGGGGGTCCCGGGGAGAGACCCAGTACTTC. Translating it yields CASSHQGGSRGETQYF.

There are a few counts of this clonotype. V and J are TRBV24-1 and TRBJ2-1; a possible D gene is TRBD1 (6 bases). Trimming pared 1 base from V and 4 bases from J, leaving 7 bases between. The CDR3 length is 14 residues. Germline V lookup: CDR1 KGHDR, CDR2 SFDVKD. CDR3 bases: TGTGCCACCAGTGATTTAGGACAGTACAATGAGCAGTTCTTC. It is translated as CATSDLGQYNEQFF.

This clonotype was seen only a few times. V is TRBV15 and J is TRBJ2-1; TRBD2 agrees at 8 bases. Germline V lookup: CDR1 LNHNV, CDR2 YYDKDF (reference sequence). The CDR3 is made up of 15 amino acids. The ends lost 4 bases at V and 4 bases at J; junction bases unmatched: 6. CDR3 in amino acids: CATSIGGGRYNEQFF. In nucleotides, the CDR3 is TGTGCCACCAGCATTGGCGGGGGGCGATACAATGAGCAGTTCTTC.

The chain couples TRBV12-3 or TRBV12-4 to TRBJ2-1; maybe TRBD2 (5 bases). CDR3 length equals 15 residues. The V gene lost 5 bases and the J gene lost 7 bases, with 18 bases spanning the gap. DNA for the CDR3: TGTGCCAGCAGTGGCCGAGTGAGCGGCGGGAATGAGCAGTTCTTC. Translation: CASSGRVSGGNEQFF.

V usage is TRBV11-2 and J usage is TRBJ2-5, with D unresolved. V lost 1 base, J lost 4 bases, and 10 bases lay in between. Per the germline V gene, CDR1 is SGHAT and CDR2 is FQNNGV. The CDR3 length is 14 residues. The CDR3, as DNA: TGTGCCAGCAGCTTAGTAAGGATCCGAGAGACCCAGTACTTC. Protein: CASSLVRIRETQYF.

CDR3 in DNA: TGTGCCAGCAGCGGACCAGGACTAGCGGGAATCGATGAGCAGTTCTTC. Amino acid sequence: CASSGPGLAGIDEQFF. The chain carries TRBV2 and TRBJ2-1; 12 bases agree with TRBD2. Germline assignment: CDR1 SNHLY and CDR2 FYNNEI. The length of the CDR3 is 16 residues. Germline trimming cut 6 bases from V and 8 bases from J; bases unmatched to any gene: 11.

This clonotype was seen only a few times. This chain uses TRBV20-1 with TRBJ2-7; 8 positions match TRBD1. This CDR3 comprises 14 residues. Germline V gene data show CDR1 as DFQATT and CDR2 as SNEGSKA (reference sequence). After removal of 6 bases from V and 0 bases from J, the junction contained 7 bases not matched to a gene. The CDR3 region is CSAESDRGSYEQYF. The CDR3 DNA reads TGCAGTGCCGAGAGTGACAGGGGCTCCTACGAGCAGTACTTC.

This clonotype was detected a few times. This chain connects TRBV28 to TRBJ2-4; perhaps D is TRBD1 or TRBD2 (6 bases each). The CDR3 runs to 15 residues. V lost 2 bases and J lost 6, with 14 bases in between. CDR1 and CDR2 (germline): MDHEN, SYDVKM. CDR3 DNA: TGTGCCAGCAGTTTAGGGGGGCCGCTAGGAAACATTCAGTACTTC. Protein: CASSLGGPLGNIQYF.